The rows below give T cell receptor beta chains drawn from one sample of a study of T cell changes during pregnancy in multiple sclerosis. Sequenced by immunoSEQ multiplex PCR; TCRdb stores in-frame clones only, minus some. The top ten hold 2.5% to 3.5% of the sample, which has tens of thousands of clones, 85% to 95% seen once. The sample here was CD8+ T cells from peripheral blood mononuclear cells, taken in the third trimester of pregnancy. These receptor sequences come from a female donor in good health, enrolled as a control in a pregnancy study. The CDR3 runs from the conserved cysteine through the conserved F or W. D genes are given only for firm matches. Size values are once, few and many counts, or a class for expanded clones, and some rows have none.

cdr3_nt | cdr3_aa | j_call | clone_size | d_call | v_call
TGCGCCAGCAGCCAAGCTCGAGGGGGTTCCTACGAGCAGTACTTC | CASSQARGGSYEQYF | TRBJ2-7 | NA | NA | TRBV4-3
TGCGCCAGCAGCTTGCCGCAAGGGGGTGGACTGAACACTGAAGCTTTCTTT | CASSLPQGGGLNTEAFF | TRBJ1-1 | NA | NA | TRBV5-1
TGTGCTAGTTGCCGGGGACTAGCGGGGGGGGGTCGTGACACAGATACGCAGTATTTT | CASCRGLAGGGRDTDTQYF | TRBJ2-3 | NA | TRBD2 | TRBV12-5
TGTGCCAGTACCTATACTAACACTGAAGCTTTCTTT | CASTYTNTEAFF | TRBJ1-1 | NA | NA | TRBV19
TGCGCCAGCAGCGCAGACACGGCCTCCTACGAGCAGTACTTC | CASSADTASYEQYF | TRBJ2-7 | NA | NA | TRBV4-3
TGTGCCAGCAGTTACCTTACGGGTCAGCCCCAGCATTTT | CASSYLTGQPQHF | TRBJ1-5 | NA | NA | TRBV6-6
TGCGCCAGCAGCCAAGTCGCGAGCGGGGGCGGTGGGAATGAGCAGTTCTTC | CASSQVASGGGGNEQFF | TRBJ2-1 | NA | TRBD2 | TRBV4-1
TGTGCCAGCACCCTAGGCACGGGGGGGCCGATAGAGCGTCAAGATACGCAGTATTTT | CASTLGTGGPIERQDTQYF | TRBJ2-3 | NA | TRBD2 | TRBV7-2
TGTGCCAGCAGCACCCTAGGGGGCCACGAGCAGTACTTC | CASSTLGGHEQYF | TRBJ2-7 | NA | TRBD1 | TRBV7-2
TGTGCCAGCAGCTTAGTGTCCCATGGGACAGGGGACTACGAGCAGTACTTC | CASSLVSHGTGDYEQYF | TRBJ2-7 | NA | TRBD1 | TRBV11-2
TGCGCCAGCAGCCAAGAAGGCGGGGACTCAGATACGCAGTATTTT | CASSQEGGDSDTQYF | TRBJ2-3 | NA | NA | TRBV4-3
TGTGCCAGCAGACCCGACAGTTATAGCAATCAGCCCCAGCATTTT | CASRPDSYSNQPQHF | TRBJ1-5 | NA | NA | TRBV6-4
TGTGCCAGCAGTGAGCAGCGGGGGGCCGCGAACACCGGGGAGCTGTTTTTT | CASSEQRGAANTGELFF | TRBJ2-2 | NA | TRBD2 | TRBV2
TGCGCCAGCAGCCCTCAGGGTGATGAAGCTTTCTTT | CASSPQGDEAFF | TRBJ1-1 | few | NA | TRBV4-1
TGTGCCTGGAGGGGGTTTTGGGGAGGGGGAAACACCATATATTTT | CAWRGFWGGGNTIYF | TRBJ1-3 | NA | NA | TRBV30
TGCGCCAGCAGCCAAGGGGGGGACCCGAGGGAGACCCAGTACTTC | CASSQGGDPRETQYF | TRBJ2-5 | NA | NA | TRBV4-1
TGTGCCAGCAGTTTATCTCCGACAGGGCCTCTAACACCCCTCCACTTT | CASSLSPTGPLTPLHF | TRBJ1-6 | NA | TRBD1 | TRBV27
TGTGCCAGCAGTAACGGACAGATCTACGAGCAGTACTTC | CASSNGQIYEQYF | TRBJ2-7 | NA | NA | TRBV6-6
TGTGCAACTAGATCCGGGGGGTTCACAGATACGCAGTATTTT | CATRSGGFTDTQYF | TRBJ2-3 | NA | NA | TRBV12-2
TGCGCCAGCAGTCCGACACTGAACACTGAAGCTTTCTTT | CASSPTLNTEAFF | TRBJ1-1 | NA | NA | TRBV5-1
TGTGCCAGCAGTTCCCCAGGGGCCCCGGTTGGCTACACCTTC | CASSSPGAPVGYTF | TRBJ1-2 | NA | NA | TRBV27
TGTGCCAGCAGTTTAGAGGGACAGGGGGCCCATACCTACGAGCAGTACTTC | CASSLEGQGAHTYEQYF | TRBJ2-7 | medium-sized | TRBD1 | TRBV27
TGTGCCAGCAGCCAAGGGACAGGGGGCGAGCAGTACTTC | CASSQGTGGEQYF | TRBJ2-7 | once | TRBD1 | TRBV7-6
TGTGCCAGCCAGACAGGTAATGAGCAGTTCTTC | CASQTGNEQFF | TRBJ2-1 | NA | NA | TRBV7-9
TGTGCCTGGAGAGGTCAGGGAGGACACGAGCAGTACTTC | CAWRGQGGHEQYF | TRBJ2-7 | NA | NA | TRBV30
TGTGCCACCACCTCGATGGGAGGAACTAATGAAAAACTGTTTTTT | CATTSMGGTNEKLFF | TRBJ1-4 | NA | NA | TRBV15
TGTGCCAGCAGCGGAGGGGGCGAAGGCACTGAAGCTTTCTTT | CASSGGGEGTEAFF | TRBJ1-1 | NA | TRBD1 | TRBV9
TGTGCCAGCAGCCAACCCGGGGGGAACACTGAAGCTTTCTTT | CASSQPGGNTEAFF | TRBJ1-1 | NA | NA | TRBV28